Listed below are T cell receptor beta chains from one sample, sequenced in a study of T cell changes during pregnancy in multiple sclerosis. The data were produced by immunoSEQ multiplex PCR, yet TCRdb's version contains in-frame clones alone and is incomplete. The table records 70,000 to 95,000 clones, approximately 94% of them present only once. Sequences were derived from peripheral blood, sampled in the third trimester of pregnancy. These receptors all come from a female donor with multiple sclerosis, enrolled in a pregnancy study. Both conserved end residues are part of each CDR3. The D gene is left open where the match is weak. Clone size appears in some rows only: once, few, many, or a class for an expanded clone.

>TRBD2|TRBV11-3|.|TRBJ2-3
TGTGCCAGCAGCTTAGATTCGACTAGCGGGCTCTATTTT
CASSLDSTSGLYF
>.|TRBV15|once|TRBJ2-7
TGTGCCACCAGCAGAGATGCCGGACAGACCTACGAGCAGTACTTC
CATSRDAGQTYEQYF
>TRBD2|TRBV9|.|TRBJ2-5
TGTGCCAGCAGCGCCTTAGCGGGAGGGCCTGGAGAGACCCAGTACTTC
CASSALAGGPGETQYF
>.|TRBV19|.|TRBJ2-1
TGTGCCAGTAGTATAGAAGGGGACTATGAGCAGTTCTTC
CASSIEGDYEQFF
>.|TRBV5-1|.|TRBJ2-1
TGCGCCAGCAACAACGGGGTAGACAATGAGCAGTTCTTC
CASNNGVDNEQFF
>TRBD1|TRBV11-2|once|TRBJ1-2
TGTGCCAGCAGCATATCCGGACAGGGGGCGGGAGGCTACACCTTC
CASSISGQGAGGYTF
>TRBD1|TRBV27|.|TRBJ2-1
TGTGCCAGCAGTTTAGACAGGGGGTGGAATGAGCAGTTCTTC
CASSLDRGWNEQFF
>TRBD1|TRBV7-8|.|TRBJ2-5
TGTGCCAGCAGCAATCAGACAGGGATGAAGACCCAGTACTTC
CASSNQTGMKTQYF
>.|TRBV9|.|TRBJ1-3
TGTGCCAGCAGCGTAGGGGCGGGGGGACGAAACACCATATATTTT
CASSVGAGGRNTIYF
>.|TRBV5-4|.|TRBJ2-2
TGTGCCAGCAGCTTGGGGGCGATCCGGACCGGGGAGCTGTTTTTT
CASSLGAIRTGELFF
>.|TRBV7-2|once|TRBJ2-1
TGTGCCAGCAGCTTATTAGCGCCCGGGGAGCAGTTCTTC
CASSLLAPGEQFF
>.|TRBV5-5|.|TRBJ2-1
TGTGCCAGCAGCTTAGGAGAGGTCTACAATGAGCAGTTCTTC
CASSLGEVYNEQFF
>.|TRBV14|.|TRBJ2-7
TGTGCCAGCAGACAGGGTGGGAGCTCCTACGAGCAGTACTTC
CASRQGGSSYEQYF
>TRBD2|TRBV18|.|TRBJ2-2
TGTGCCAGCTCACCACGTCTAGCGGGAGCCACCGGGGAGCTGTTTTTT
CASSPRLAGATGELFF
>.|TRBV7-9|.|TRBJ2-5
TGTGCCAGCAGGCAAACAGGGCAAGAGACCCAGTACTTC
CASRQTGQETQYF
>TRBD1|TRBV27|.|TRBJ1-1
TGTGCCAGCAAGTTACAGGGGTTTGGTTGGACTGAAGCTTTCTTT
CASKLQGFGWTEAFF
>.|TRBV19|.|TRBJ2-4
TGTGCCAGTAGTATACGGACTAAGGTGAACATTCAGTACTTC
CASSIRTKVNIQYF
>TRBD2|TRBV6-1|.|TRBJ2-1
TGTGCCAGCAGTGAAGGGAGCGGGGGTAGGAGCTCCTACAATGAGCAGTTCTTC
CASSEGSGGRSSYNEQFF
>.|TRBV10-3|.|TRBJ2-1
TGTGCCATCAGTGAGTCGGCTGCCCAATCCTACAATGAGCAGTTCTTC
CAISESAAQSYNEQFF
>.|TRBV18|.|TRBJ1-1
TGTGCCAGCTCACAAATAAACCGGGAAAACACTGAAGCTTTCTTT
CASSQINRENTEAFF
>TRBD1|TRBV6-5|.|TRBJ2-5
TGTGCCAGCAGGGGGACAGGGCAAGAGACCCAGTACTTC
CASRGTGQETQYF
>.|TRBV5-1|.|TRBJ2-6
TGCGCCAGCAGCCAGGACAGCCCTGGGGCCAACGTCCTGACTTTC
CASSQDSPGANVLTF
>TRBD1|TRBV6-5|.|TRBJ2-3
TGTGCCAGCAGCCAACCGGGACAGGGGACAGATACGCAGTATTTT
CASSQPGQGTDTQYF
>.|TRBV5-8|.|TRBJ2-1
TGTGCCAGCAGCTGGGGGGGACAACCCTTCTCTGGAGAGCAGTTCTTC
CASSWGGQPFSGEQFF
>.|TRBV20-1|.|TRBJ2-1
TGCAGTGCTAGACAACCTAGGGAGCAGTTCTTC
CSARQPREQFF
>TRBD1|TRBV10-3|.|TRBJ1-5
TGTGCCACTACAGGGGATAGCAATCAGCCCCAGCATTTT
CATTGDSNQPQHF